This TCR beta chain stems from a study of response to subunit inactivated influenza vaccine. Study-level results: Few new T cells, the authors suggested, are recruited by each seasonal influenza vaccination.

This clonotype has a handful of counts. Its matching antigen is unknown. MiXCR was run by TCRdb on the RT-PCR reads, yielding one entry per CDR3 protein. This table holds around 480,000 distinct CDR3 sequences, over 9.5% found once. The sequenced sample was PBMCs from blood, obtained roughly 6 weeks after vaccination. This TCR came from a man aged 50 to 60 who received an inactivated influenza vaccine.

CDR3 amino acids: CASSLETTVSPLHF. CDR3 coding DNA: TGTGCCAGCAGCTTAGAGACGACAGTTTCACCCCTCCACTTT. The chain couples TRBV11-2 to TRBJ1-6; possible D gene TRBD1, 5 bases. The ends were cut back, 0 bases at V and 9 bases at J, with 9 bases in the middle. Per germline, CDR1 SGHAT and CDR2 FQNNGV. The CDR3 covers 14 residues.